This T cell receptor beta chain came from a study of tumor-infiltrating lymphocytes in primary liver carcinoma. Study background: The five patients, who were men and women, ranged in age from 30 to 69 years.

A constant-region primer served to make TCR beta cDNA from roughly 540 ng total RNA. Libraries for TCR beta were built through three nested multiplex PCR rounds, which together made up a slightly modified ARM-PCR procedure. The two initial PCR rounds, approximately 10 cycles each, used TRBV1-TRBV30 forward and C-beta reverse primers. TCRdb recomputed calls from the multiplex PCR reads with MiXCR, one row per CDR3 protein. The data contain approximately 110,000 distinct CDR3 sequences, 64% of them singletons. Unsorted bulk tissue of roughly 20-31 mg yielded co-extracted RNA and DNA. Each individual tumor supplied samples from five separate regions. Germline V gives CDR1 LNHNV, CDR2 YYDKDF (reference sequence). The CDR3 runs 12 residues. With 3 bases removed from V and 9 bases from J, the gap between germline ends came to 9 bases.

The chain is built from TRBV15 and TRBJ1-5; no reliable D call. The sequenced sample was liver tumor tissue from sampling region 3. Noted subset: tumor region T3, left-lateral pole. The receptor was isolated from an older woman with primary liver carcinoma and hepatitis B virus infection. The DNA for the CDR3 is TGTGCCACCAGCAGCGGGGAGAGGCCCCAGCATTTT. Translating gives CATSSGERPQHF.